Below, 32 T cell receptor beta chains from the same sample are listed, as sequenced in a study of shared clonotypes between healthy human individuals. Produced via immunoSEQ multiplex PCR; TCRdb's table is partial and in-frame only. The repertoire includes 2 million to 3 million clones, more than 90% of them detected once, and about 0.13% sits in the top ten. Sequencing was carried out using naive CD4+ T cells sorted from blood. Subset indicated: CD45RA+ positively selected. The receptors shown here come from a man between 18 and 35 years old in good health.

The chain combines TRBV7-2 with TRBJ1-3; perhaps TRBD1 as D (6 bases). CDR1 and CDR2 (germline): SGHTA, FQGNSA. V was trimmed by 4 bases and J by 5 bases, leaving 9 bases between them. CDR3 length equals 13 residues. This CDR3 reads CASSSGGRNTIYF. CDR3 nucleotides: TGTGCCAGCAGCTCCGGGGGGCGAAACACCATATATTTT.

The chain uses TRBV30 and TRBJ1-4; D remains ambiguous. The CDR3 is made up of 14 amino acids. CDR1 GTSNPN and CDR2 SVGIG come from the germline V gene (reference sequence). V lost 5 bases and J lost 0, with 10 bases in between. The CDR3 DNA is TGTGCCTGGGAGGACCGAGCAACTAATGAAAAACTGTTTTTT. Translated, it gives CAWEDRATNEKLFF.

This clone was observed a single time. The chain couples TRBV30 to TRBJ2-2; 10 bases map to TRBD2. From germline, CDR1 is GTSNPN and CDR2 SVGIG (reference sequence). CDR3 length: 17 amino acids. The junction had 11 bases not matched to a gene; V was cut back by 3 bases and J by 4 bases. The CDR3 nucleotides read TGTGCCTGGAGCTTAAAAGCGGGGGGGCCGCTCACCGGGGAGCTGTTTTTT. Translating gives CAWSLKAGGPLTGELFF. The full variable domain, completed using reference TRBV30 and TRBJ2-2, is SQTIHQWPATLVQPVGSPLSLECTVEGTSNPNLYWYRQAAGRGLQLLFYSVGIGQISSEVPQNLSASRPQDRQFILSSKKLLLSDSGFYLCAWSLKAGGPLTGELFFGEGSRLTVL.

V usage is TRBV29-1 and J usage is TRBJ2-1; 8 bases map to TRBD2. V was clipped by 4 bases and J by 4 bases; unmatched bases: 9. Germline V CDR1 and CDR2: SQVTM, ANQGSEA. The CDR3 totals 15 residues. The CDR3 nucleotides read TGCAGCGTTGGTTTGACGGGAGGGCCTTACAATGAGCAGTTCTTC. It yields the protein CSVGLTGGPYNEQFF.

The rearrangement links TRBV19 to TRBJ1-6, with D uncertain. Germline V CDR1 and CDR2: LNHDA, SQIVND (reference sequence). This CDR3 region has 13 residues. With 6 bases removed from V and 10 bases from J, the gap between germline ends came to 13 bases. The CDR3 nucleotides are TGTGCCAGTAGCGGAGGTGTCAACTCACCCCTCCACTTT. Translating gives CASSGGVNSPLHF.

The rearrangement links TRBV2 to TRBJ1-4; 9 positions agree with TRBD1. The germline V gene encodes CDR1 SNHLY and CDR2 FYNNEI. The CDR3 covers 14 residues. V lost 2 bases and J lost 7; bases outside the gene matches: 2. CDR3 sequence (DNA): TGTGCCAGCAGTGAATGGGACAGGGCTGAAAAACTGTTTTTT. This gives the protein CASSEWDRAEKLFF.

V and J are TRBV25-1 and TRBJ1-2; no firm D call. The CDR3 spans 14 residues. Trimming pared 4 bases from V and 4 bases from J, leaving 13 bases between. Germline V gene sequence: CDR1 MGHDK, CDR2 SYGVNS. The CDR3 DNA reads TGTGCCAGCAGTGTTACCGGGAACTTCTATGGCTACACCTTC. Translating it yields CASSVTGNFYGYTF.

V is TRBV7-2 and J is TRBJ2-7; 10 bases are a match to TRBD2. Germline CDR1 and CDR2: SGHTA and FQGNSA. V lost 0 bases and J lost 6; bases outside the gene matches: 8. This CDR3 contains 16 residues. The CDR3, as DNA: TGTGCCAGCAGCTTAGCGACCCTAGCGGGAGTACGCGAGCAGTACTTC. It encodes CASSLATLAGVREQYF.

The gene calls are TRBV5-1 and TRBJ2-7, with 7 bases that match TRBD1. Per germline, CDR1 SGHRS and CDR2 YFSETQ. V was pared by 6 bases and J by 6 bases, with 9 bases of the junction left unmatched. The CDR3 runs to 13 residues. The CDR3 nucleotides are TGCGCCAGCAAACTTACAGGGGAAGGCGAGCAGTACTTC. Translating gives CASKLTGEGEQYF.

This rearrangement joins TRBV18 to TRBJ2-3; 9 bases map to TRBD2. The junction had 12 bases not matched to a gene; V was cut back by 3 bases and J by 2 bases. Germline V gives CDR1 KGHSH, CDR2 LQKENI. There are 18 residues in the CDR3. The CDR3 DNA sequence: TGTGCCAGCTCACCTACGGGGGGGACTAGCCCTGTCACAGATACGCAGTATTTT. It yields the protein CASSPTGGTSPVTDTQYF.

This clone was seen only once. The rearrangement joins TRBV6-5 to TRBJ1-1, with TRBD1 matching over 8 bases. The CDR3 is 14 amino acids. Germline CDR1 MNHEY, CDR2 SVGAGI. J was trimmed by 1 base and V by 7 bases; bases with no gene match: 5. CDR3 loop: CASTGQGANTEAFF. The CDR3 region has the DNA TGTGCCAGCACCGGGCAGGGGGCGAACACTGAAGCTTTCTTT.

The chain joins TRBV19 to TRBJ1-5, with 9 positions matching TRBD1. V was pared by 4 bases and J by 1 base, with 5 bases of the junction left unmatched. Germline-derived CDR1 and CDR2 are LNHDA and SQIVND (reference sequence). The CDR3 has 16 amino acids. The CDR3 region is CASSTGQGSSNQPQHF. In nucleotides, the CDR3 is TGTGCCAGTAGTACGGGACAGGGCTCAAGCAATCAGCCCCAGCATTTT.

This chain joins TRBV6-5 and TRBJ2-5; the D call may be TRBD1 or TRBD2 (5 bases each). CDR1 and CDR2 (germline): MNHEY, SVGAGI. The CDR3 extends over 14 amino acids. V lost 4 bases and J lost 4, with 13 bases in between. CDR3 loop: CASSSGAPLETQYF. CDR3 DNA: TGTGCCAGCAGTTCCGGGGCGCCGCTAGAGACCCAGTACTTC.

V gene TRBV5-4 combines with J gene TRBJ2-6; 7 bases fit TRBD1. This CDR3 is 18 amino acids long. Germline lookup yields CDR1 SGHNT and CDR2 YYREEE (reference sequence). The J segment lost 0 bases and the V segment lost 0 bases, leaving 6 bases of the junction unmatched. CDR3 nucleotide sequence: TGTGCCAGCAGCTTGGCGGGACAGCGCTCCTCTGGGGCCAACGTCCTGACTTTC. Translation: CASSLAGQRSSGANVLTF.

On this clone: This sample includes further DNA sequences coding for the same CDR3. The J gene is TRBJ2-7, the V gene TRBV10-3, with TRBD2 matching over 8 bases. The CDR3 loop spans 15 amino acids. The ends lost 4 bases at V and 0 bases at J; junction bases unmatched: 5. CDR1 and CDR2 from the germline V gene are ENHRY and SYGVKD. The CDR3 nucleotides are TGTGCCATCAGTGGGCTAGCGGGTAGCTCCTACGAGCAGTACTTC. Protein: CAISGLAGSSYEQYF.

The rearrangement uses TRBV18 and TRBJ2-4; weak D call: TRBD2 (7 bases). Germline-derived CDR1 and CDR2 are KGHSH and LQKENI. This CDR3 contains 14 residues. Trimming took 6 bases from V and 8 from J, leaving 17 bases between them. DNA of the CDR3: TGTGCCAGCTCCCAAGGGCGGGGGCCGGACATTCAGTACTTC. It translates to CASSQGRGPDIQYF.

The chain uses TRBV27 and TRBJ2-1; 8 nucleotides match TRBD1. V lost 6 bases, J lost 7 bases, and 11 bases stayed unmatched. This CDR3 spans 15 amino acids. CDR1 MNHEY and CDR2 SMNVEV come from the germline V gene (reference sequence). CDR3 residues: CASRLPGQAWNEQFF. The CDR3 DNA sequence: TGTGCCAGCAGACTCCCGGGACAGGCTTGGAATGAGCAGTTCTTC.

The chain is built from TRBV30 and TRBJ1-4; D gene uncertain. V shed 5 bases and J shed 3 bases, with 10 bases lying between them. The CDR3 consists of 13 residues. CDR1 and CDR2 (germline): GTSNPN, SVGIG (reference sequence). The CDR3 DNA is TGTGCCTGGCGCACAACGGCTAATGAAAAACTGTTTTTT. Translated, it gives CAWRTTANEKLFF.

The chain is built from TRBV6-6 and TRBJ1-5; TRBD1 matches 7 bases. The germline gives CDR1 MNHNY, CDR2 SVGAGI (reference sequence). There are 15 residues in the CDR3. The V and J ends lost 6 bases and 1 base, in that order; junction bases with no gene match: 6. The CDR3 spells CASRRSGQSNQPQHF. The CDR3 nucleotides read TGTGCCAGCAGAAGATCGGGACAGAGCAATCAGCCCCAGCATTTT.

The J gene is TRBJ1-5, the V gene TRBV6-6; weak D call: TRBD1 (6 bases). The CDR3 has 15 residues. The germline gives CDR1 MNHNY, CDR2 SVGAGI (reference sequence). Trimming left V 5 bases short and J 1 base short, with 12 bases between. The CDR3 DNA is TGTGCCAGCAGTCTTCTTCAGGGGAGCAATCAGCCCCAGCATTTT. Protein: CASSLLQGSNQPQHF.

The rearrangement uses TRBV2 and TRBJ1-6; D remains unclear. The CDR3 extends over 13 amino acids. Germline V lookup: CDR1 SNHLY, CDR2 FYNNEI. V was shortened by 4 bases and J by 9 bases, with 10 bases between the two germline ends. The CDR3: CASSVGLGSPLHF. The CDR3 nucleotides are TGTGCCAGCAGTGTGGGGTTAGGTTCACCCCTCCACTTT.

The chain couples TRBV18 to TRBJ2-5, with 8 bases identical to TRBD2. The CDR3 loop spans 16 amino acids. Per the germline V gene, CDR1 is KGHSH and CDR2 is LQKENI. V shed 0 bases, J shed 7 bases, and the junction held 10 bases outside the gene matches. CDR3: CASSPPFTGGSGTQYF. In nucleotides, the CDR3 is TGTGCCAGCTCACCACCCTTTACGGGGGGGTCAGGGACCCAGTACTTC.

Notes on this clone: The same CDR3 also results from other DNA sequences found in this sample. The J gene is TRBJ2-7, the V gene TRBV6-5; 9 bases agree with TRBD1. In germline, CDR1 is MNHEY, CDR2 SVGAGI. V shed 0 bases and J 4 bases; nucleotides not matched to a gene: 4. The CDR3 loop spans 15 amino acids. The CDR3 region is CASSYSGTGRYEQYF. CDR3 in DNA: TGTGCCAGCAGTTACTCCGGGACAGGGAGGTACGAGCAGTACTTC.

The chain uses TRBV7-9 and TRBJ2-2; 8 bases agree with TRBD2. CDR3 length: 16 residues. V dropped 2 bases and J dropped 2; count of bases not matched to a gene: 4. CDR1 SEHNR and CDR2 FQNEAQ come from the germline V gene (reference sequence). The CDR3 DNA reads as TGTGCCAGCAGCTTAATAAGCGGGGGCAACACCGGGGAGCTGTTTTTT. Amino acids: CASSLISGGNTGELFF.

Only a few counts were recorded for this clone. This rearrangement joins TRBV28 to TRBJ1-5; D ambiguous. Germline CDR1 reads MDHEN; CDR2 reads SYDVKM. The CDR3 is 13 residues long. V shed 3 bases and J shed 4 bases, with 7 bases lying between them. CDR3 sequence (DNA): TGTGCCAGCAGTTTGGCAGAGAATCAGCCCCAGCATTTT. Its translation is CASSLAENQPQHF. The full variable domain, its missing parts supplied by reference TRBV28 and TRBJ1-5, is DVKVTQSSRYLVKRTGEKVFLECVQDMDHENMFWYRQDPGLGLRLIYFSYDVKMKEKGDIPEGYSVSREKKERFSLILESASTNQTSMYLCASSLAENQPQHFGDGTRLSIL.

The rearrangement links TRBV30 to TRBJ1-4; D is unresolved. Trimming removed 2 bases at V and 5 bases at J, with 15 bases between. The CDR3 covers 15 residues. Germline CDR1 GTSNPN, CDR2 SVGIG (reference sequence). CDR3 in DNA: TGTGCCTGGAGTTCTCTACAAAGCGGGAATGAAAAACTGTTTTTT. It encodes CAWSSLQSGNEKLFF.

The V call is TRBV6-1, the J call TRBJ2-7; no firm D call. In germline, CDR1 is MNHNS, CDR2 SASEGT. The V and J ends lost 3 bases and 2 bases respectively, with 5 bases between them. This CDR3 is 12 amino acids long. CDR3 coding DNA: TGTGCCAGCAGTGACAGAACCTACGAGCAGTACTTC. Residues: CASSDRTYEQYF.

This chain joins TRBV19 and TRBJ2-7; TRBD1 matches 8 bases. This CDR3 has 16 residues. The ends lost 2 bases at V and 4 bases at J; junction bases unmatched: 10. Germline lookup yields CDR1 LNHDA and CDR2 SQIVND (reference sequence). The CDR3 coding sequence is TGTGCCAGTAGTATAAAGCCGCCGACAGGGGCGTACGAGCAGTACTTC. Translating gives CASSIKPPTGAYEQYF. Variable domain in full (rest from reference TRBV19 and TRBJ2-7): DGGITQSPKYLFRKEGQNVTLSCEQNLNHDAMYWYRQDPGQGLRLIYYSQIVNDFQKGDIAEGYSVSREKKESFPLTVTSAQKNPTAFYLCASSIKPPTGAYEQYFGPGTRLTVT.

The chain couples TRBV7-6 to TRBJ2-7, with D maybe TRBD2 (7 bases). The CDR3 length is 15 residues. Trimming left V 1 base short and J 4 bases short, with 14 bases between. Germline values: CDR1 SGHVS, CDR2 FNYEAQ. CDR3 sequence reads: CASSLGPGGQYEQYF. In nucleotides, the CDR3 is TGTGCCAGCAGCTTAGGACCCGGGGGGCAGTACGAGCAGTACTTC.

Note on this clone: The same CDR3 arises from other DNA sequences in this sample as well. J is TRBJ2-1 and V is TRBV7-3; 7 bases line up with TRBD2. Germline CDR1 SGHTA, CDR2 FQGTGA. J gave up 2 bases and V 3 bases, and 4 bases lay outside the gene matches. This CDR3 is built from 15 residues. This CDR3 is CASSLGGGPYNEQFF. The CDR3 DNA is TGTGCCAGCAGCTTGGGCGGGGGACCCTACAATGAGCAGTTCTTC.

A word on this clone: This sample also contains other DNA sequences that code for the same CDR3. This chain uses TRBV10-3 with TRBJ1-5, with no clear D. V dropped 0 bases and J dropped 4 bases, with 1 base sitting between them. Per the germline V gene, CDR1 is ENHRY and CDR2 is SYGVKD. This CDR3 contains 12 residues. Here the CDR3 reads CAISESNQPQHF. As DNA, the CDR3 is TGTGCCATCAGTGAGTCGAATCAGCCCCAGCATTTT.

The chain couples TRBV7-2 to TRBJ1-1; TRBD1 might be the D (6 bases). From germline, CDR1 is SGHTA and CDR2 FQGNSA. The CDR3 consists of 15 residues. The germline V and J ends were trimmed by 4 bases and 0 bases, with 12 bases remaining between them. CDR3 amino acids: CASSSQGGVNTEAFF. DNA of the CDR3: TGTGCCAGCAGCTCCCAAGGGGGTGTGAACACTGAAGCTTTCTTT. Based on the CDR3 plus reference TRBV7-2 and TRBJ1-1, the full variable domain is GAGVSQSPSNKVTEKGKDVELRCDPISGHTALYWYRQSLGQGLEFLIYFQGNSAPDKSGLPSDRFSAERTGGSVSTLTIQRTQQEDSAVYLCASSSQGGVNTEAFFGQGTRLTVV.